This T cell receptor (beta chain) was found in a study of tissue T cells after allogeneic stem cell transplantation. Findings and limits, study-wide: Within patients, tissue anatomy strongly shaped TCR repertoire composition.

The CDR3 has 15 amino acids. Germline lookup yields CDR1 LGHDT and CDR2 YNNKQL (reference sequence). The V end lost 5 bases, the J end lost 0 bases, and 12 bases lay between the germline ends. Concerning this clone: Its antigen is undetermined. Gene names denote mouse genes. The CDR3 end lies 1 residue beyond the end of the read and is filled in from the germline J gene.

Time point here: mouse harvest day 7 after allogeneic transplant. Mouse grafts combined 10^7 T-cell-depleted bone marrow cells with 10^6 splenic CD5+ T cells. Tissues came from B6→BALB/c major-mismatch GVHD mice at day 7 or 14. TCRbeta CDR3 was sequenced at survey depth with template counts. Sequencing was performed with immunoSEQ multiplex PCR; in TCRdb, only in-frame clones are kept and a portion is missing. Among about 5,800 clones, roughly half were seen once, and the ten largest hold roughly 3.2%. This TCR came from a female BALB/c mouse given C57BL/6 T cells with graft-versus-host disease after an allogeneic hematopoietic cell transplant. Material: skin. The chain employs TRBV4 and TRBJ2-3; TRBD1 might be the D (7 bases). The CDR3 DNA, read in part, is TGTGCCAGCAGCCACTGGGACAGTAGTGCAGAAACGCTGTAT. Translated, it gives CASSHWDSSAETLY. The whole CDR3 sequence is CASSHWDSSAETLYF. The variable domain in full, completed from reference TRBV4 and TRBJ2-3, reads ETAVFQTPNYHVTQVGNEVSFNCKQTLGHDTMYWYKQDSKKLLKIMFSYNNKQLIVNETVPRRFSPQSSDKAHLNLRIKSVEPEDSAVYLCASSHWDSSAETLYFGSGTRLTVL.